The T cell receptor beta chain under discussion was sequenced for a study of cytotoxic CD8 clonotypes in ibrutinib-treated CLL. In the study overall: Among the patients, roughly 12 presented as relapsed/refractory and over 14 as treatment-naive; roughly 17 showed unmutated IGHV. Among responders, roughly 25 were partial and 2 complete; after median 68 months, roughly 14 stayed remitted and 12 progressed.

This CDR3 is built from 12 residues. CDR1 and CDR2 (germline): SGHRS, YFSETQ. Between the trimmed V and J ends, which lost 4 bases and 0 bases, there was a span of 3 bases. For this clone: The target antigen is unknown.

Overall study findings and caveats: Baseline levels of clonality went above those of age-matched healthy donors and moved with circulating CD8+ T-cell counts. The clonality rise at ibrutinib response reflected private clonotype expansion.

Generated by immunoSEQ multiplex PCR, the TCRdb table keeps only in-frame clones and is missing some. The table records approximately 350,000 clones, under 70% of them present only once. This receptor was obtained from a human donor with chronic lymphocytic leukemia. The chain has TRBV5-1 and TRBJ2-3; D gene ambiguous. Sequencing used PBMCs, obtained after 36 months of ibrutinib treatment. The CDR3 sequence: CASSASTDTQYF. CDR3 in DNA: TGCGCCAGCAGCGCTAGCACAGATACGCAGTATTTT.